Each of the 27 T cell receptor beta chains below was sequenced from the same sample in a study of PD-1 blockade in mismatch repair-deficient tumors. The assay was immunoSEQ multiplex PCR, and TCRdb's table has in-frame clones only and misses some. The profile shows approximately 130,000 clones, roughly nine tenths of them singletons. The specimen was peripheral blood, collected 44 weeks after starting pembrolizumab. All receptors derive from an adult with mismatch repair-deficient cancer.

On this clone: Its ends do not fully match the called genes, so a read error is possible. The chain joins TRBV7-9 to TRBJ2-1; TRBD2 agrees at 8 bases. The CDR3 covers 16 residues. Per the germline V gene, CDR1 is SEHNR and CDR2 is FQNEAQ (reference sequence). CDR3 nucleotides: TGTGCCAGCACCTTAGGGCTAGCGGGCTCCTACAATGAGCAGTTCTTC. It codes for CASTLGLAGSYNEQFF.

V usage is TRBV11-3 and J usage is TRBJ2-1; D is unclear. The V gene's germline CDR1 is SGHNT and CDR2 YENEEA. The length of the CDR3 is 11 residues. The ends were cut back, 3 bases at V and 9 bases at J, with 6 bases in the middle. CDR3 in amino acids: CASSFDSEQFF. The CDR3 DNA reads TGTGCCAGCAGCTTTGATTCTGAGCAGTTCTTC.

The V and J genes are TRBV4-3 and TRBJ2-7; D is perhaps TRBD1 (5 bases). The CDR3 has 15 residues. In germline, CDR1 is LGHNA, CDR2 YSLEER. V lost 1 base, J lost 2 bases, and 12 bases lay in between. The DNA for the CDR3 is TGCGCCAGCAGCCAAGTATCAGGGTCAGCCTACGAGCAGTACTTC. As protein: CASSQVSGSAYEQYF.

The J gene is TRBJ2-7, the V gene TRBV6-6, with D tentatively TRBD2 (5 bases). The CDR3 has 14 residues. CDR1 and CDR2 from the germline V gene are MNHNY and SVGAGI (reference sequence). V was clipped by 5 bases and J by 1 base, with 12 bases between them. CDR3: CASSTRAVSYEQYF. As DNA, the CDR3 is TGTGCCAGCAGTACGAGGGCGGTGTCCTACGAGCAGTACTTC.

The chain joins TRBV30 to TRBJ2-3, with 15 bases matching TRBD2. Germline values: CDR1 GTSNPN, CDR2 SVGIG (reference sequence). CDR3 length equals 16 residues. V shed 0 bases, J shed 6 bases, and the junction held 4 bases outside the gene matches. The chain's CDR3 is CAWSVGLAGGPDTQYF. DNA for the CDR3: TGTGCCTGGAGTGTCGGACTAGCGGGAGGGCCTGATACGCAGTATTTT. The full variable domain, its missing parts supplied by reference TRBV30 and TRBJ2-3, is SQTIHQWPATLVQPVGSPLSLECTVEGTSNPNLYWYRQAAGRGLQLLFYSVGIGQISSEVPQNLSASRPQDRQFILSSKKLLLSDSGFYLCAWSVGLAGGPDTQYFGPGTRLTVL.

This clone was counted between two and nine times. V is TRBV19 and J is TRBJ2-3; D unresolved. V lost 4 bases and J lost 3, with 2 bases in between. The CDR3 contains 11 residues. CDR1 and CDR2 from the germline V gene are LNHDA and SQIVND (reference sequence). The CDR3 protein is CASSTTDTQYF. The CDR3 DNA sequence: TGTGCCAGTAGTACGACAGATACGCAGTATTTT.

This clone is categorized as medium-sized. V and J are TRBV30 and TRBJ1-1; D possibly corresponds to TRBD1 (5 bases). The germline V gene has CDR1 GTSNPN and CDR2 SVGIG (reference sequence). There are 12 residues in the CDR3. V gave up 4 bases and J gave up 3 bases, with 9 bases separating them. CDR3 sequence (DNA): TGTGCCTGGAAAGGGGCCCACACTGAAGCTTTCTTT. Its protein is CAWKGAHTEAFF.

This chain uses TRBV6-6 with TRBJ2-1; D call uncertain. The CDR3 is 13 amino acids. CDR1 MNHNY and CDR2 SVGAGI come from the germline V gene (reference sequence). Trimming pared 5 bases from V and 6 bases from J, leaving 11 bases between. This CDR3 reads CASSHPQTNEQFF. The CDR3 DNA is TGTGCCAGCAGTCACCCACAGACCAATGAGCAGTTCTTC.

The chain employs TRBV6-5 and TRBJ2-7; no definite D call. Germline V gene data show CDR1 as MNHEY and CDR2 as SVGAGI. The CDR3 covers 13 residues. With 2 bases removed from V and 3 bases from J, the gap between germline ends came to 8 bases. CDR3 sequence reads: CASSYGPIYEQYF. CDR3 coding DNA: TGTGCCAGCAGTTACGGACCAATCTACGAGCAGTACTTC.

The chain carries TRBV28 and TRBJ2-7, with D maybe TRBD2 (7 bases). Germline lookup yields CDR1 MDHEN and CDR2 SYDVKM. V lost 3 bases and J lost 5, with 14 bases in between. The length of the CDR3 is 14 residues. The CDR3 region is CASSFRGGSHEQYF. CDR3 bases: TGTGCCAGCAGTTTCAGGGGAGGGTCTCACGAGCAGTACTTC.

The rearrangement uses TRBV28 and TRBJ1-5; unclear D gene. The CDR3 is 15 amino acids. Trimming took 5 bases from V and 0 from J, leaving 11 bases between them. The germline V gene has CDR1 MDHEN and CDR2 SYDVKM. The CDR3, as DNA: TGTGCCAGCAGTCTTCTGGGGAATAGCAATCAGCCCCAGCATTTT. This codes for CASSLLGNSNQPQHF.

V and J are TRBV7-6 and TRBJ2-3, with 7 nucleotides matching TRBD2. CDR3 length equals 18 residues. From germline, CDR1 is SGHVS and CDR2 FNYEAQ. Losses at the gene ends were 2 bases for V and 2 bases for J; bases not matched to a gene: 13. DNA for the CDR3: TGTGCCAGCAGCTTACTTTCCTCTAGCGGAACTTCCACAGATACGCAGTATTTT. It translates to CASSLLSSSGTSTDTQYF.

The chain employs TRBV6-5 and TRBJ2-1; D uncertain. The CDR3 has 12 amino acids. Looked up from germline, CDR1 is MNHEY and CDR2 is SVGAGI. Trimming took off 0 bases at V and 9 bases at J, with 6 bases between the two ends. CDR3 in DNA: TGTGCCAGCAGTTACTCACGAGGTGAGCAGTTCTTC. This gives the protein CASSYSRGEQFF.

The chain links TRBV28 to TRBJ2-7, with 15 nucleotides matching TRBD2. The germline CDR1 and CDR2 sequences are MDHEN and SYDVKM. The CDR3 totals 18 residues. V was pared by 4 bases and J by 4 bases, with 11 bases of the junction left unmatched. The CDR3 is CASSSPLGLAGGIYEQYF. The CDR3 DNA follows: TGTGCCAGCAGTTCTCCTCTTGGACTAGCGGGAGGGATATACGAGCAGTACTTC.

In this sample, this clone turned up once. The V and J genes are TRBV7-2 and TRBJ2-7; D ambiguous. Germline V gene lookup returns CDR1 SGHTA and CDR2 FQGNSA. This CDR3 comprises 13 residues. The ends were cut back, 1 base at V and 9 bases at J, with 13 bases in the middle. The CDR3, as DNA: TGTGCCAGCAGCTTAGGACCTCCCACGGGGCAGTACTTC. Residues: CASSLGPPTGQYF.

The chain's CDR3 is CASIGSSVTGELFF. For the CDR3, the DNA is TGTGCCAGCATTGGGAGTTCGGTCACCGGGGAGCTGTTTTTT. The chain is built from TRBV2 and TRBJ2-2; D is perhaps TRBD2 (5 bases). The CDR3 length is 14 residues. Looked up from germline, CDR1 is SNHLY and CDR2 is FYNNEI. Trimming left V 7 bases short and J 4 bases short, with 13 bases between.

CDR3 loop: CASSSRGSLAPSGANVLTF. Written as DNA, the CDR3 is TGTGCCAGCAGCTCCCGGGGGAGTTTAGCACCATCTGGGGCCAACGTCCTGACTTTC. The rearrangement links TRBV9 to TRBJ2-6; a possible D gene is TRBD2 (6 bases). CDR3 length: 19 amino acids. CDR1 and CDR2 from the germline V gene are SGDLS and YYNGEE. V lost 4 bases to trimming and J lost 1 base, with 21 bases between them.

The rearrangement joins TRBV19 to TRBJ1-2, with 7 bases matching TRBD1. There are 15 residues in the CDR3. Per germline, CDR1 LNHDA and CDR2 SQIVND (reference sequence). The ends lost 3 bases at V and 4 bases at J; junction bases unmatched: 8. CDR3 DNA sequence: TGTGCCAGTAGTATTGCTACGGGACAGCTCTATGGCTACACCTTC. Encoded protein: CASSIATGQLYGYTF.

The V and J genes are TRBV30 and TRBJ2-4; D unclear. Per germline, CDR1 GTSNPN and CDR2 SVGIG (reference sequence). CDR3 size: 16 residues. Trimming left V 4 bases short and J 0 bases short, with 16 bases between. Here the CDR3 reads CAWTEQTSPAKNIQYF. Here the CDR3 DNA reads TGTGCCTGGACCGAACAGACCTCCCCAGCCAAAAACATTCAGTACTTC.

V is TRBV5-1 and J is TRBJ1-4, with D tentatively TRBD1 (6 bases). The CDR3 contains 14 residues. The germline V and J ends were trimmed by 3 bases and 3 bases, with 9 bases remaining between them. CDR1 is SGHRS, CDR2 YFSETQ, per germline. The CDR3 region is CASSSQGSNEKLFF. In DNA, the CDR3 is TGCGCCAGCAGCTCACAGGGCTCTAATGAAAAACTGTTTTTT.

The chain uses TRBV11-2 and TRBJ1-2; 11 bases map to TRBD1. The V gene end was trimmed by 5 bases and the J gene end by 7 bases; junction bases not matched to a gene: 6. Looked up from germline, CDR1 is SGHAT and CDR2 is FQNNGV. This CDR3 comprises 14 residues. The CDR3 is CASSTRTGGLGYTF. The CDR3 DNA follows: TGTGCCAGCAGCACCCGGACAGGGGGCCTTGGCTACACCTTC.

V and J are TRBV4-3 and TRBJ2-4; 8 bases are a match to TRBD2. Trimming took 1 base from V and 2 from J; bases not matched to a gene: 13. This CDR3 contains 19 residues. CDR1 is LGHNA and CDR2 is YSLEER in the germline V gene. CDR3 sequence reads: CASSQGPSAGGSTKNIQYF. CDR3 sequence (DNA): TGCGCCAGCAGCCAAGGACCAAGCGCGGGAGGTTCCACCAAAAACATTCAGTACTTC.

This chain uses TRBV6-1 with TRBJ2-3; weak D call: TRBD1 (5 bases). There are 13 residues in the CDR3. Germline CDR1 and CDR2: MNHNS and SASEGT. V was trimmed by 6 bases and J by 4 bases, leaving 11 bases between them. CDR3 region: CASSRQHPDTQYF. The CDR3 DNA follows: TGTGCCAGCAGCCGACAGCATCCAGATACGCAGTATTTT.

This chain uses TRBV5-8 with TRBJ2-7, with 8 bases aligning to TRBD2. The CDR3 covers 13 residues. Germline V gives CDR1 SGHTS, CDR2 YDEGEE. V gave up 2 bases and J gave up 7 bases; unmatched junction bases: 5. CDR3 amino acids: CASSFGGAQEQYF. The CDR3 nucleotides read TGTGCCAGCAGCTTCGGGGGGGCGCAGGAGCAGTACTTC.

The J gene is TRBJ1-1, the V gene TRBV5-1, with D possibly being TRBD1 (5 bases). Germline V CDR1 and CDR2: SGHRS, YFSETQ. V dropped 2 bases and J dropped 5 bases, with 7 bases sitting between them. The CDR3 has 12 amino acids. In DNA form, the CDR3 reads TGCGCCAGCAGCTTTAAGGGGACTGAAGCTTTCTTT. Encoded protein: CASSFKGTEAFF.

The chain has TRBV27 and TRBJ2-1; D might be TRBD2 (6 bases). The V and J ends lost 6 bases and 4 bases respectively, with 13 bases between them. The germline CDR1 and CDR2 sequences are MNHEY and SMNVEV (reference sequence). This CDR3 is built from 14 residues. CDR3 coding DNA: TGTGCCAGCAGACTAGCAGGAGGGTACAATGAGCAGTTCTTC. Protein product: CASRLAGGYNEQFF.

This chain connects TRBV9 to TRBJ1-1; D uncertain. Germline values: CDR1 SGDLS, CDR2 YYNGEE. The CDR3 is 12 residues long. V dropped 0 bases and J dropped 5 bases, with 5 bases sitting between them. The CDR3: CASSVDNTEAFF. The CDR3 DNA follows: TGTGCCAGCAGCGTAGATAATACTGAAGCTTTCTTT.